Sequencing of this T cell receptor (beta chain) was carried out in a study of cytomegalovirus exposure and HLA in healthy donors. On the study more broadly: Across a few hundred genotyped donors, 81% landed in the Caucasian-associated ancestry cluster. Whole-study findings and limits: Earlier analysis yielded a pattern in which most TCR beta V segments were productive about 87% or about 30% of the time. Sequencing probably produced one cluster of sequence variants that were highly shared. Reportedly, diagnosis of cytomegalovirus status by the classifier showed high specificity and sensitivity.

In the case of this clone: No antigen is known for it.

The CDR3 length is 12 residues. Trimming removed 7 bases at V and 6 bases at J, with 11 bases between. Germline assignment: CDR1 SNHLY and CDR2 FYNNEI. 13 Jbeta primers and 60 Vbeta primers were used for the PCR. The protocol was immunoSEQ multiplex PCR, while the TCRdb copy is restricted to in-frame clones and leaves out a portion. The table lists fewer than 100,000 clones, around 80% of them singletons, with about 4.4% in the top ten. Input material: PBMCs. V and J are TRBV2 and TRBJ2-3; D gene ambiguous. The sequence came from a male donor in good health and CMV-seropositive. DNA for the CDR3: TGTGCCAGCACTCTGCGAACGGATACGCAGTATTTT. Amino acid sequence: CASTLRTDTQYF.